What follows is one T cell receptor (beta chain) and its context. This clone was observed once. What this receptor recognizes is not known. No base-level quality is on record; no much larger clone is a single base apart. The CDR3 regions of human TCRbeta chains were analyzed by immunosequencing. As for the original processing: Repertoire TCRs were checked for matches against a reference library of SARS-CoV-2-specific TCRs that had been generated using the MIRA antigen-specificity platform. Breadth was defined as the fraction of unique TCRs that were SARS-CoV-2-associated. Depth was defined as the fraction of total T cells that were SARS-CoV-2-associated. Each spike-specific TCR was assigned to its reactive spike region and to a CD4 or CD8 class using the MIRA data. Log10-transformed breadth and depth values were compared by one-way ANOVA with Sidak's multiple comparisons tests. TCRdb's version of the immuneACCESS table is confined to in-frame rearrangements and falls short of the full clone set. An unresolved V gene accounts for under half of the shortfall where checked; the remainder is of unknown origin. D and trimming were read from the DNA, whereas the V and J calls and clone size are those reported in that table. This sample comprises approximately 150,000 clones, around 90% of them detected only once. The ten most abundant clones make up approximately 3.8% of the sample.

The data were obtained in a study of T cell responses to AZD1222 COVID-19 vaccine (dated by TCRdb to about 2021). Study-level background: TCR sequencing covered over 230 trial participants: some 210 given two doses of AZD1222 and some 25 given two doses of MenACWY control vaccine. Trial participants were enrolled by age into 18-55, 56-69 and 70-plus year subgroups, with about 150, 28 and 57 TCR-sequenced participants respectively. Overall study outcomes, separate from this receptor: Nearly half of unique spike-specific TCRs reportedly recognized epitopes outside regions mutated in the B.1.351 and B.1.1.7 variants. Participants were mostly white British, with more females than males. The authors suggested clonal diversity may have been underestimated. Spike-specific TCR breadth and depth rose significantly after two AZD1222 doses compared with day 0 and with MenACWY recipients. Because no samples from the day 14 peak response were available, repertoires could be characterized only after the peak T cell response. The vaccine-associated CD4 TCRs covered the entire spike protein, and the dominant responses fell in regions 160-218 and 743-854. Conclusions about previously exposed vaccinees were limited because only a handful of AZD1222 recipients were SARS-CoV-2 seropositive at baseline. The 56-69-year group was small, and its depth increase did not reach significance, likely because of low power.

What the time point label conveys for this sample: about 28 days (+/-7) after the second vaccine dose. AZD1222 recipients with second doses at about 4 weeks or about 12 weeks were pooled, because spike-specific TCR depth and breadth did not differ between schedules. Samples from vaccinated people were obtained from the UK trials COV001 and COV002, which included a single-blind randomized controlled phase 2/3 trial of AZD1222 (ChAdOx1 nCoV-19) in healthy adults. For TCRbeta chain sequencing, PBMC samples were collected from trial participants at day 0 and at day 28 after the second dose. Taken from cysteine to phenylalanine, the CDR3 has 16 residues. CDR3 DNA only is kept here, 48 bases in frame from base 1. The V and J ends are trimmed by 5 bases and 0 bases, leaving 14 bases between them. From a lookup of the germline V gene, CDR1 and CDR2 are SGHVS and FNYEAQ.

Recombination connected TRBV7-6 to TRBJ1-3; the D gene is possibly TRBD1, with 5 bases matching. This receptor was obtained from an adult who received the AZD1222 COVID-19 vaccine. This specimen consisted of peripheral blood, obtained 28 days after the second AZD1222 dose. This receptor has the CDR3 CASSAAGPSSGNTIYF. The DNA sequence is as follows: TGTGCCAGCAGCGCGGCAGGGCCCAGCTCTGGAAACACCATATATTTT. The entire variable domain, with the stretches around the CDR3 drawn from the reference TRBV7-6 and TRBJ1-3 proteins, is GAGVSQSPRYKVTKRGQDVALRCDPISGHVSLYWYRQALGQGPEFLTYFNYEAQQDKSGLPNDRFSAERPEGSISTLTIQRTEQRDSAMYRCASSAAGPSSGNTIYFGEGSWLTVV.